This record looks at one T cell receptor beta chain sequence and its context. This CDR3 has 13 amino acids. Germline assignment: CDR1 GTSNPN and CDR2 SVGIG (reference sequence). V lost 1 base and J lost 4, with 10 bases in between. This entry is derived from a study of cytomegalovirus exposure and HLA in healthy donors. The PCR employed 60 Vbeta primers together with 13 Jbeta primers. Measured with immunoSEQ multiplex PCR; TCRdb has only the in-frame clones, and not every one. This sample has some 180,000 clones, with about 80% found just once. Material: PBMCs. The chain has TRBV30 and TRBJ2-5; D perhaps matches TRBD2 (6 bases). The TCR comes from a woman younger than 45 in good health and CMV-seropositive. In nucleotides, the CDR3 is TGTGCCTGGAGTGGGCGGGGTCGAGAGACCCAGTACTTC. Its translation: CAWSGRGRETQYF.